The 2 T cell receptor beta chains below were found in one sample sequenced in a study of cytomegalovirus exposure and HLA in healthy donors. Vbeta (60) and Jbeta (13) primers were used in the PCR. Assay used: immunoSEQ multiplex PCR; TCRdb lists only in-frame clones, some missing. Of just over 200,000 clones listed, 70% are singletons. What was sequenced was PBMCs. The receptors here all came from a man aged 35 to 55 in good health and CMV-seropositive.

This chain joins TRBV15 and TRBJ2-1; possible D gene TRBD1, 6 bases. The ends were cut back, 4 bases at V and 8 bases at J, with 12 bases in the middle. CDR1 and CDR2 from the germline V gene are LNHNV and YYDKDF (reference sequence). CDR3 length: 13 residues. Here the CDR3 reads CATSNRVRDEQFF. The CDR3 nucleotides read TGTGCCACCAGCAACAGGGTAAGGGATGAGCAGTTCTTC.

The chain combines TRBV6-1 with TRBJ2-3; no firm D call. Trimming took off 4 bases at V and 2 bases at J, with 10 bases between the two ends. CDR3 length: 14 residues. The V gene's germline CDR1 is MNHNS and CDR2 SASEGT. The CDR3 DNA reads as TGTGCCAGCAGTGGGCTACAGTCCACAGATACGCAGTATTTT. Its translation is CASSGLQSTDTQYF.